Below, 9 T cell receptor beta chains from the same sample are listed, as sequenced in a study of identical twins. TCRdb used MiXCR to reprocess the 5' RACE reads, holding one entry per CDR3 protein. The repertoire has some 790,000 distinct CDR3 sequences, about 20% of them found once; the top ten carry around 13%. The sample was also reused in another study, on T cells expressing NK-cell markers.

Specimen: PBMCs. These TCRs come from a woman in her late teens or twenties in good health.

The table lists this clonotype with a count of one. CDR3 sequence (DNA): TGCAGTGCTCACGTGGGGAGTGGAGCGGGAGAGGCGGAGACCCAGTACTTC. It is translated as CSAHVGSGAGEAETQYF. V usage is TRBV20-1 and J usage is TRBJ2-5; 8 nucleotides line up with TRBD2. The germline V gene has CDR1 DFQATT and CDR2 SNEGSKA (reference sequence). This CDR3 is 17 amino acids long. The V segment lost 5 bases and the J segment 5 bases; nucleotides outside the gene matches: 19.

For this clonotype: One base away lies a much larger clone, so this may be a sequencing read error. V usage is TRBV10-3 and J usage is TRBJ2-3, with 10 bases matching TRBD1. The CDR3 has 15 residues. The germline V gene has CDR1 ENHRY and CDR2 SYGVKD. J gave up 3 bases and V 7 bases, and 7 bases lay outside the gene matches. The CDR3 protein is CAIKNGDRGTDTQYF. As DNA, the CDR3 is TGTGCCATCAAGAATGGGGACAGGGGAACAGATACGCAGTATTTT.

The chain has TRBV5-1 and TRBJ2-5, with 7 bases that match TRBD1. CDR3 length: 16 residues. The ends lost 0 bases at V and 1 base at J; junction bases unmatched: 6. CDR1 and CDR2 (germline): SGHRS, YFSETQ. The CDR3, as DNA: TGCGCCAGCAGCTTGGGGGTGACAGGGACCCAAGAGACCCAGTACTTC. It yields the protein CASSLGVTGTQETQYF.

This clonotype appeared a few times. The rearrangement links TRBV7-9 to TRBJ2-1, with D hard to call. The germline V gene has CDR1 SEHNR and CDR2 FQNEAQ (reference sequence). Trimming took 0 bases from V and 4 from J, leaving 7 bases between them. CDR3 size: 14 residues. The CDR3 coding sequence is TGTGCCAGCAGCTTAGCCAACCCGTACAATGAGCAGTTCTTC. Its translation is CASSLANPYNEQFF.

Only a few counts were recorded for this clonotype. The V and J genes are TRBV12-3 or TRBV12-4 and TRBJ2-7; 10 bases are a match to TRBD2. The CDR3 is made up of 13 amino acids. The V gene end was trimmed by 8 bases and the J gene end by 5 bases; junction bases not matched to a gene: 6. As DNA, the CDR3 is TGTGCCAGCTGGGCTAGCGGGAGCCACGAGCAGTACTTC. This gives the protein CASWASGSHEQYF.

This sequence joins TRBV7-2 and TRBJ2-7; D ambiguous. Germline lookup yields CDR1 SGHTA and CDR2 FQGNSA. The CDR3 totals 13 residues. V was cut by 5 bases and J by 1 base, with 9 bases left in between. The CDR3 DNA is TGTGCCAGCAGCCACGCGATTTCCTACGAGCAGTACTTC. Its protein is CASSHAISYEQYF.

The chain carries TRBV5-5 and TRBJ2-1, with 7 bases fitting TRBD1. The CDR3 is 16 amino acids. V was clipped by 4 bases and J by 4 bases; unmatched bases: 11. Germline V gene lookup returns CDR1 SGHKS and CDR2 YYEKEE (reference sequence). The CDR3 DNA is TGTGCCAGCAGCGCCAGTCCCGGGACAGCTTACAATGAGCAGTTCTTC. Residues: CASSASPGTAYNEQFF.

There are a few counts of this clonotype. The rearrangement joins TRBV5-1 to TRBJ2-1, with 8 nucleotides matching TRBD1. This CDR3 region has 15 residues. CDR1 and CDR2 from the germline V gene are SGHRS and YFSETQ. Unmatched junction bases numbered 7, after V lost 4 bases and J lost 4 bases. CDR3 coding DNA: TGCGCCAGCAGCCCCCAGGGGGCCCTTTACAATGAGCAGTTCTTC. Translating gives CASSPQGALYNEQFF.

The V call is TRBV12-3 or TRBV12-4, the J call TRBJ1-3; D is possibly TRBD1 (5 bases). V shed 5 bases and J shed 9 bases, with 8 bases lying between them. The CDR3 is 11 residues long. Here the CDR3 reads CASSGGGTIYF. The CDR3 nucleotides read TGTGCCAGCAGTGGCGGGGGCACCATATATTTT.